This T cell receptor (beta chain) was found in a study of regulatory T cells in long-lasting Graves disease. Relying on iRepertoire HTBI primers and Arm-PCR of CDR3 regions, the team built TCR beta libraries. Using its own MiXCR run on the multiplex PCR reads, TCRdb lists one record per CDR3 protein. Of around 500,000 distinct CDR3 sequences detected, 20% to 25% appear once; the ten largest clones hold 6.5% to 10%. This clonotype was observed many times. Sample time point: persistent/refractory GD, antithyroid drugs over 5 years with positive TRAb. PBMC RNA was the source of the TCR library. J lost 2 bases, V lost 1 base, and 2 bases had no gene match. CDR1 SGHTA and CDR2 FQGNSA come from the germline V gene. The CDR3 loop spans 14 amino acids.

The chain carries TRBV7-2 and TRBJ2-7, with TRBD2 matching over 7 bases. The specimen was peripheral blood mononuclear cells (PBMCs), collected when the disease was refractory, from a patient treated with antithyroid drugs. This TCR came from a female donor with Graves disease. CDR3 protein: CASSLGGTTYEQYF. The CDR3 nucleotides read TGTGCCAGCAGCTTAGGCGGGACTACCTACGAGCAGTACTTC.